This entry features one T cell receptor (beta chain) sequence. Its specificity is not known. Memory CD4+ cells were defined as CD4+CD45RO+CD25-. The V end was cut by 3 bases, the J end by 4 bases, with 10 bases between. The CDR3 length is 12 residues. Per germline, CDR1 DFQATT and CDR2 SNEGSKA (reference sequence). Semi-nested PCR with Nested Universal Primer A followed constant-region reverse priming of full-length variable regions. TCRdb recomputed calls from the 5' RACE reads with MiXCR, one row per CDR3 protein. This repertoire shows 6,500 to 8,500 distinct CDR3 sequences, around 42% found once; its top ten account for about 4.5%. Points from the study as a whole: The TCR gene usage of tumor memory CD4+ T cells clustered together with blood and lymph node memory CD4+ cells and with lymph node naive CD4+ cells. Tumor-infiltrating Treg TCR alpha and beta sequences overlapped most with tumor naive CD4+ T cells, then blood naive.

This rearrangement joins TRBV20-1 to TRBJ2-7, with a possible D match to TRBD2 (6 bases). This TCR came from a female donor with breast cancer. What was sequenced was memory CD4+ T cells sorted from blood. Subset here: memory CD4+ T cells, CD4+CD45RO+CD25-. The CDR3 DNA is TGCAGTGCTAGCGGGGGAATATACGAGCAGTACTTC. This gives the protein CSASGGIYEQYF.